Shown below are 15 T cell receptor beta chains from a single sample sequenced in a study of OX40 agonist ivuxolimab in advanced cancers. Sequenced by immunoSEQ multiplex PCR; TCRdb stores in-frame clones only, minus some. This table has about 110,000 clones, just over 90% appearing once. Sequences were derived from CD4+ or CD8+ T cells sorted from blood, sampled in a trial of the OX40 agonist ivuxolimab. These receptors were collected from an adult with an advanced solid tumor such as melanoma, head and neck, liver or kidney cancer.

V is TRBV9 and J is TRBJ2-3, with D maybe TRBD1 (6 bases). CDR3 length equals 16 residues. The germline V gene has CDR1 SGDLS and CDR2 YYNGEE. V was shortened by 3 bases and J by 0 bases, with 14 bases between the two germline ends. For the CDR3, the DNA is TGTGCCAGCAGCGCTCGAACAGGGTCTAGCACAGATACGCAGTATTTT. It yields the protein CASSARTGSSTDTQYF.

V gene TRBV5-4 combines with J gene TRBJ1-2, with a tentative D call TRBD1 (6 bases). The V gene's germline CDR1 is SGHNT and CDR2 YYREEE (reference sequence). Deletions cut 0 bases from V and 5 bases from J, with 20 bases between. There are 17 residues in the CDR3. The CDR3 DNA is TGTGCCAGCAGCTTGGGACAGGCGACAGACTCGGCATATGGCTACACCTTC. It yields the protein CASSLGQATDSAYGYTF.

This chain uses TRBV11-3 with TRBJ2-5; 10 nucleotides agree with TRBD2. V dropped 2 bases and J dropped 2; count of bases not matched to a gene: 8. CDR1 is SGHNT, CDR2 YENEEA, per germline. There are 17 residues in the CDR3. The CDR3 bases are TGTGCCAGCAGCTTAAAGAGTTTAGCGGGGGGTCAAGAGACCCAGTACTTC. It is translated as CASSLKSLAGGQETQYF.

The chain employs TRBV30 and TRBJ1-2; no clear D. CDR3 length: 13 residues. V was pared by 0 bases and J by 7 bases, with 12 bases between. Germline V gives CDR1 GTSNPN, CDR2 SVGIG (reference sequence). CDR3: CAWSVAGFSGYTF. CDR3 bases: TGTGCCTGGAGTGTAGCTGGGTTCAGTGGCTACACCTTC.

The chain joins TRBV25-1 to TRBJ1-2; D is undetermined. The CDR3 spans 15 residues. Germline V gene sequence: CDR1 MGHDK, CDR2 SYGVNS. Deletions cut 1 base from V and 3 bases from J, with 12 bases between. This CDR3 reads CASSESHTGYYGYTF. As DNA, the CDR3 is TGTGCCAGCAGTGAATCCCACACGGGCTACTATGGCTACACCTTC.

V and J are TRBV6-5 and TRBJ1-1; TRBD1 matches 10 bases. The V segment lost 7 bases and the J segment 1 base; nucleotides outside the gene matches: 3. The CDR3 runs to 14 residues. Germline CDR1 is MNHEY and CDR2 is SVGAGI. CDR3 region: CASKWTGGNTEAFF. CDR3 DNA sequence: TGTGCCAGCAAATGGACAGGGGGGAACACTGAAGCTTTCTTT.

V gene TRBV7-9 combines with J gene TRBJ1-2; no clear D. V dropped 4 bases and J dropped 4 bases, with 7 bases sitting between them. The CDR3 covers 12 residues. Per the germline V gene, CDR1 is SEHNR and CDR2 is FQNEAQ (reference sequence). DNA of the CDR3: TGTGCCAGCAGCTCCTCTGCCTATGGCTACACCTTC. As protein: CASSSSAYGYTF.

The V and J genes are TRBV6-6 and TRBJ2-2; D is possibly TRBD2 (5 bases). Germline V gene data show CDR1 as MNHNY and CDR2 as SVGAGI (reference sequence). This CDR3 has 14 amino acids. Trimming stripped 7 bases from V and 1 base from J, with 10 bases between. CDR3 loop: CASTPSGNTGELFF. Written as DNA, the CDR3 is TGTGCCAGCACACCGAGCGGGAACACCGGGGAGCTGTTTTTT.

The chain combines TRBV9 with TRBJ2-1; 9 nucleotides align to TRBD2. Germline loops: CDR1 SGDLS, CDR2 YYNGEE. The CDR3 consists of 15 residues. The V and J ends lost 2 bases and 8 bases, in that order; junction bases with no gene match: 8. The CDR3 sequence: CASSVLAGRGDEQFF. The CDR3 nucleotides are TGTGCCAGCAGCGTCCTAGCGGGGAGGGGCGATGAGCAGTTCTTC.

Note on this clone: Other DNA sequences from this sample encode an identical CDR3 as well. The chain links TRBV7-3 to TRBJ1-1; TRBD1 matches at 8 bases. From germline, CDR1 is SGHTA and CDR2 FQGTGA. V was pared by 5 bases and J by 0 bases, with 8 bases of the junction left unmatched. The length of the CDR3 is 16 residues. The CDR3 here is CASSAQTGAMNTEAFF. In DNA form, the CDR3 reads TGTGCCAGCAGCGCCCAGACAGGGGCTATGAACACTGAAGCTTTCTTT.

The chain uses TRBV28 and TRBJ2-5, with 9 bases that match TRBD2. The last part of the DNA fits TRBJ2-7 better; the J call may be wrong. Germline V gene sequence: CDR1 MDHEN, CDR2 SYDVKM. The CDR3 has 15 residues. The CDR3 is CASAAPTSGTYEQYF. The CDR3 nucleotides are TGTGCCAGCGCTGCCCCGACTAGCGGAACCTACGAGCAGTACTTC.

Here the CDR3 reads CASSPNPTGRYEQYF. The CDR3 DNA follows: TGCGCCAGCAGCCCCAACCCGACAGGGAGGTACGAGCAGTACTTC. The chain recombines TRBV5-1 with TRBJ2-7, with D perhaps TRBD1 (7 bases). The length of the CDR3 is 15 residues. V gave up 4 bases and J gave up 4 bases, with 18 bases separating them. Germline values: CDR1 SGHRS, CDR2 YFSETQ.

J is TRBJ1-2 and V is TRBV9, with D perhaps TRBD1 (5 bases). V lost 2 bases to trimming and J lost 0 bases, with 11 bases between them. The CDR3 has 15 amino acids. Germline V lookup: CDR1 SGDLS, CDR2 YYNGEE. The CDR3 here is CASSVPQGANYGYTF. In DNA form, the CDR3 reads TGTGCCAGCAGCGTCCCCCAGGGTGCTAACTATGGCTACACCTTC.

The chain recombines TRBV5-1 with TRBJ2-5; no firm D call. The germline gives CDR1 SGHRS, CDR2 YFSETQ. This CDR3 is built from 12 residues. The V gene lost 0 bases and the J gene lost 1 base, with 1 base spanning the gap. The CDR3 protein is CASSLAQETQYF. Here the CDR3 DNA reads TGCGCCAGCAGCTTGGCCCAAGAGACCCAGTACTTC.

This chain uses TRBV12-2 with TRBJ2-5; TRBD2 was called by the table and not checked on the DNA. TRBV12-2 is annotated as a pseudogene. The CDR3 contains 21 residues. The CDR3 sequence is CASRLDFLLVYRTRDQETQYF. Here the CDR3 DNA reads TGTGCAAGTCGCTTAGATTTTCTATTAGTTTACCGGACTAGGGATCAAGAGACCCAGTACTTC.